This T cell receptor beta chain was profiled in a study of beta chain features in type 1 diabetes. Study-level points and caveats: Because the template was cDNA, high-expressing cells might be over-represented. Fewer insertions but more deletions were seen at VDJ junctions in type 1 diabetes patients. For Type 1 diabetes patients, all four CD4+ subsets carried TCRB CDR3s that were moderately but significantly shorter.

The V end lost 8 bases, the J end lost 3 bases, and 5 bases lay between the germline ends. The germline V gene encodes CDR1 SNHLY and CDR2 FYNNEI. The CDR3 runs 12 residues. About this clone itself: Its specificity is unknown.

As every portion of the isolated RNA was reverse transcribed, the sequencing read expressed TCRB transcripts. Libraries were prepared by immunoSEQ multiplex PCR; TCRdb keeps only in-frame clonotypes and omits some of them. The sample shows approximately 360,000 clones, around an eighth of them seen only once. V and J are TRBV2 and TRBJ2-6; D uncertain. The sequenced sample was naive CD4+ T cells from blood. This TCR was sampled from a woman aged 18-30 years with type 1 diabetes. The CDR3 DNA sequence: TGTGCCAGCCAGGTTGGGGCCAACGTCCTGACTTTC. Its translation: CASQVGANVLTF.